This T cell receptor beta chain originates from a study of cytomegalovirus exposure and HLA in healthy donors. Libraries were prepared by immunoSEQ multiplex PCR; TCRdb keeps only in-frame clonotypes and omits some of them. The table lists about 110,000 clones, approximately 85% of them singletons. Trimming took off 5 bases at V and 8 bases at J, with 15 bases between the two ends. CDR1 is LNHDA and CDR2 is SQIVND in the germline V gene (reference sequence). The CDR3 has 13 amino acids. The material sequenced was PBMCs. The receptor was isolated from a woman between 18 and 29 years old in good health and CMV-seronegative. V and J are TRBV19 and TRBJ1-2; no clear D. The CDR3 DNA follows: TGTGCCAGTAGTCCGGGAGATAAAAGGGGCTACACCTTC. Translated, it gives CASSPGDKRGYTF.